Listed below are T cell receptor beta chains from one sample, sequenced in a study of blood T cell repertoires in COVID-19. Assay used: immunoSEQ multiplex PCR; TCRdb lists only in-frame clones, some missing. The table records some 170,000 clones, 70% to 80% of them present only once. Sequencing was carried out using peripheral blood. The receptor set was obtained from a man aged 55 to 69 with acute or convalescent COVID-19. CDR3s include the opening cysteine and the closing phenylalanine or tryptophan. Each record gives: clone size, J gene, V gene, D gene, CDR3 DNA, CDR3 protein. D genes are given only for firm matches. Clone size is given for some rows only: seen once, a few or many times, or a class if the clone is expanded.

>-|TRBJ1-5|TRBV24-1|-
TGTGCCACCAGTGAAACTCCCAATCAGCCCCAGCATTTT
CATSETPNQPQHF
>-|TRBJ2-7|TRBV4-1|-
TGCGCCAGCAGCCCCCTAATGACAGGGACTTTTTACGAGCAGTACTTC
CASSPLMTGTFYEQYF
>-|TRBJ1-6|TRBV18|-
TGTGCCAGCTCACCGGAGAGCTCCTATAATTCACCCCTCCACTTT
CASSPESSYNSPLHF
>-|TRBJ2-3|TRBV9|-
TGTGCCAGCAGCGTAGGATCGAGCGGGTCATCAGATACGCAGTATTTT
CASSVGSSGSSDTQYF
>-|TRBJ1-3|TRBV5-1|-
TGCGCCAGCAGCCCGCGGACTGATTCTGGAAACACCATATATTTT
CASSPRTDSGNTIYF
>once|TRBJ2-1|TRBV5-1|TRBD1
TGCGCCAGCAGCCACCGGGACAGGTTATACAATGAGCAGTTCTTC
CASSHRDRLYNEQFF
>-|TRBJ2-3|TRBV5-1|-
TGCGCCAGCAGCGATGCTAATACGCAGTATTTT
CASSDANTQYF
>few|TRBJ1-5|TRBV29-1|TRBD1
TGCAGCGTCGGGACAGGCCAACAGCCCCAGCATTTT
CSVGTGQQPQHF
>few|TRBJ2-1|TRBV19|TRBD2
TGTGCCAGTAGTTATAGCGGGGGTCCCAACAATGAGCAGTTCTTC
CASSYSGGPNNEQFF
>-|TRBJ2-5|TRBV4-2|TRBD2
TGTGCCAGCAGCCCGGGGACTAGCGGGGGGGAGACCCAGTACTTC
CASSPGTSGGETQYF
>-|TRBJ1-2|TRBV21-1|-
TGTGCCAGCAGGTTGAGGAACTATGGCTACACCTTC
CASRLRNYGYTF
>-|TRBJ2-1|TRBV27|TRBD2
TGTGCCACCTCTCCGGGAGGCTATGCCTACAATGAGCAGTTCTTC
CATSPGGYAYNEQFF
>-|TRBJ1-3|TRBV5-4|-
TGTGCCAGCAGCTTGGATCCTGCGGGAAACACCATATATTTT
CASSLDPAGNTIYF
>-|TRBJ1-1|TRBV7-8|-
TGTGCCAGCAGCTTTATCGAGGGGGACACTGAAGCTTTCTTT
CASSFIEGDTEAFF
>-|TRBJ2-7|TRBV9|-
TGTGCCAGCAGCCCTCAAACAGGGTCCGAGCAGTACTTC
CASSPQTGSEQYF
>-|TRBJ1-5|TRBV19|TRBD1
TGTGCCAGTAGTATTTCCGGGACAGCAAGCGTTTATAGCAATCAGCCCCAGCATTTT
CASSISGTASVYSNQPQHF
>few|TRBJ1-6|TRBV10-3|TRBD1
TGTGCCATCAGTGAGGCGTCCGGGACAGAGAATTCACCCCTCCACTTT
CAISEASGTENSPLHF
>-|TRBJ1-6|TRBV21-1|-
TGTGCCAGCAGCAAAGCGGGAGGGCCCCATGGCTATAATTCACCCCTCCACTTT
CASSKAGGPHGYNSPLHF
>-|TRBJ2-1|TRBV10-3|TRBD2
TGTGCCATCAGTTCTAGCGGCTACTACAATGAGCAGTTCTTC
CAISSSGYYNEQFF
>-|TRBJ1-1|TRBV19|TRBD1
TGTGCCAGTAGTACCCGCGCCCAATCGACAGGGGTGAACACTGAAGCTTTCTTT
CASSTRAQSTGVNTEAFF
>-|TRBJ2-3|TRBV4-1|-
TGCGCCAGCAGCCAAGAGTCCAGGCCTAGCACAGATACGCAGTATTTT
CASSQESRPSTDTQYF
>-|TRBJ1-5|TRBV19|-
TGTGCCGTAGCAGGGAAGGGCAATCAGCCCCAGCATTTT
CAVAGKGNQPQHF
>once|TRBJ1-3|TRBV30|TRBD1
TGTGCCTGGAACAGGGGGAGTGGAAACACCATATATTTT
CAWNRGSGNTIYF
>few|TRBJ1-3|TRBV19|-
TGTGCCAGTACCGACATCTCTGGAAACACCATATATTTT
CASTDISGNTIYF
>few|TRBJ1-4|TRBV11-2|-
TGTGCCAGCAGCTGGTGGGGGGCTAATGAAAAACTGTTTTTT
CASSWWGANEKLFF
>-|TRBJ2-5|TRBV7-7|-
TGTGCCAGCAGCTTAGCGCAGGGGATAGGAGAGACCCAGTACTTC
CASSLAQGIGETQYF
>few|TRBJ1-1|TRBV25-1|-
TGTGCCAGCAGTCCCGGGAACACTGAAGCTTTCTTT
CASSPGNTEAFF
>-|TRBJ2-3|TRBV5-5|TRBD2
TGTGCCAGCAGCCCCGGGGAGGGAACAGATACGCAGTATTTT
CASSPGEGTDTQYF